The following is a T cell receptor (beta chain) sequence with its context. The entry originates in a study of blood T cell repertoires in COVID-19. As for the study in general: The United States, Italy and Spain provided the acute and convalescent COVID-19 samples. The cDNA or gDNA used as material had been derived from T cells, B-cell-depleted T cells, or PBMCs.

In the original processing: It was from reference gene primer amplification that nucleated cell counts were estimated. Profiling relied on immunoSEQ multiplex PCR, and the TCRdb table lists in-frame clones only, not all of them. For V, J and clone size, that table is used; D and trimming come from the DNA. The table lists about 140,000 clones, about three quarters of them singletons. CDR3 length equals 13 residues. The V segment lost 4 bases and the J segment 6 bases; nucleotides outside the gene matches: 3. The germline V gene encodes CDR1 SGDLS and CDR2 YYNGEE. The chain uses TRBV9 and TRBJ1-2; 10 bases match TRBD1. This clonotype originated in a woman aged 45-59 years with active or convalescent COVID-19. Sequencing input: peripheral blood. The CDR3 DNA reads TGTGCCAGCAGCCAGGGGACAGGGGATGGCTACACCTTC. Protein: CASSQGTGDGYTF.